A single sample is the source of the 11 T cell receptor beta chains below, sequenced in a study of PD-1 blockade in classical Hodgkin lymphoma. Time point here: newly diagnosed, previously untreated cHL patient sample. TCRdb keeps only in-frame clones here, not all; method: immunoSEQ multiplex PCR. The sample includes approximately 70,000 clones, 93% of them seen just once. Sequencing was carried out using peripheral blood mononuclear cells (PBMCs). These receptors were collected from a human donor with classical Hodgkin lymphoma.

The chain couples TRBV28 to TRBJ2-5, with TRBD2 as a possible D gene (6 bases). Trimming took 8 bases from V and 4 from J, leaving 14 bases between them. The CDR3 covers 13 residues. Germline loops: CDR1 MDHEN, CDR2 SYDVKM. CDR3 loop: CASGTRAPETQYF. The CDR3 DNA is TGTGCCAGCGGGACTCGAGCACCAGAGACCCAGTACTTC.

The J gene is TRBJ1-2, the V gene TRBV6-1; possible D gene TRBD1, 5 bases. The ends were cut back, 8 bases at V and 0 bases at J, with 13 bases in the middle. The V gene's germline CDR1 is MNHNS and CDR2 SASEGT. CDR3 length: 14 residues. The CDR3 coding sequence is TGTGCCAGCGGCCAGGGCCTGCCTAACTATGGCTACACCTTC. It is translated as CASGQGLPNYGYTF.

The chain employs TRBV1 and TRBJ2-3; the DNA was not used to check the table's D call, TRBD1. TRBV1 is designated a pseudogene. This CDR3 has 13 residues. CDR3 in amino acids: CTSSQPTLDTQYF. The CDR3 DNA reads as TGCACCAGCAGCCAACCGACACTAGATACGCAGTATTTT.

The chain recombines TRBV28 with TRBJ2-5, with 9 bases matching TRBD1. The CDR3 contains 16 residues. V gave up 2 bases and J gave up 0 bases; unmatched junction bases: 4. CDR1 and CDR2 (germline): MDHEN, SYDVKM. The CDR3 spells CASSLPGQGYQETQYF. CDR3 coding DNA: TGTGCCAGCAGTTTACCAGGACAGGGGTACCAAGAGACCCAGTACTTC.

This chain connects TRBV6-5 to TRBJ1-5; the D is unclear. The CDR3 totals 13 residues. Trimming left V 6 bases short and J 9 bases short, with 15 bases between. Per the germline V gene, CDR1 is MNHEY and CDR2 is SVGAGI. CDR3 DNA: TGTGCCAGCAGAATTCCCCCGGCCGGGCCCCAGCATTTT. Its translation: CASRIPPAGPQHF.

This clone was recorded a few times. The chain recombines TRBV30 with TRBJ2-3; TRBD1 matches at 8 bases. The CDR3 consists of 15 residues. Germline assignment: CDR1 GTSNPN and CDR2 SVGIG (reference sequence). With V trimmed by 2 bases and J by 4 bases, 8 bases remained unmatched. Here the CDR3 DNA reads TGTGCCTGGAGTCAGGGGGCTTCACACGCAGATACGCAGTATTTT. Encoded protein: CAWSQGASHADTQYF.

This chain uses TRBV7-9 with TRBJ2-7; D might be TRBD2 (5 bases). The CDR3 has 15 amino acids. Germline CDR1 SEHNR, CDR2 FQNEAQ (reference sequence). V was clipped by 5 bases and J by 0 bases, with 14 bases between them. CDR3 DNA: TGTGCCAGCAGCCCCAATCGGGATCTCTCCTACGAGCAGTACTTC. The encoded protein is CASSPNRDLSYEQYF.

The rearrangement joins TRBV10-2 to TRBJ2-1; weak D call: TRBD2 (5 bases). Looked up from germline, CDR1 is WSHSY and CDR2 is SAAADI. V shed 4 bases and J shed 4 bases, with 5 bases lying between them. CDR3 length: 12 amino acids. CDR3 region: CASSGTYNEQFF. Here the CDR3 DNA reads TGCGCCAGCAGTGGGACTTACAATGAGCAGTTCTTC.

The V gene is TRBV6-5, the J gene TRBJ2-2, with 9 bases aligning to TRBD1. The V segment lost 6 bases and the J segment 7 bases; nucleotides outside the gene matches: 9. The CDR3 covers 15 residues. Germline V gives CDR1 MNHEY, CDR2 SVGAGI. This chain's CDR3 is CASRPWTGEGGELFF. The CDR3 DNA reads as TGTGCCAGCAGACCATGGACAGGGGAGGGCGGGGAGCTGTTTTTT.

The chain has TRBV10-1 and TRBJ1-1, with 7 bases fitting TRBD1. In germline, CDR1 is WNHNN, CDR2 SYGVQD (reference sequence). The ends lost 3 bases at V and 9 bases at J; junction bases unmatched: 7. The CDR3 is 13 residues long. CDR3 in amino acids: CASSDSGQNQAFF. CDR3 nucleotide sequence: TGCGCCAGCAGTGATTCGGGACAGAACCAAGCTTTCTTT.

The chain recombines TRBV11-3 with TRBJ2-5; 11 nucleotides match TRBD2. Germline CDR1 and CDR2: SGHNT and YENEEA. The CDR3 spans 16 residues. V lost 5 bases, J lost 5 bases, and 10 bases stayed unmatched. The CDR3 loop reads CASSLGLAANGETQYF. The CDR3 DNA reads as TGTGCCAGCAGCCTGGGACTAGCGGCAAACGGGGAGACCCAGTACTTC.